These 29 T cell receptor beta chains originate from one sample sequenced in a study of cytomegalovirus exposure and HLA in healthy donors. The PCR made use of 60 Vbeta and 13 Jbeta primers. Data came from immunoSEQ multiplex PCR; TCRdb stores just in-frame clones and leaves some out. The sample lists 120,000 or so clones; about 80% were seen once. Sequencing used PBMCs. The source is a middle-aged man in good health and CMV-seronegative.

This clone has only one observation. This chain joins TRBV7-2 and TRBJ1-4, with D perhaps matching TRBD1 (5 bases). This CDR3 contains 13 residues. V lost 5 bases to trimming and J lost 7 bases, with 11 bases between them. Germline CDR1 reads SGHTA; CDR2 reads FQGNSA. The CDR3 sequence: CASSPGGVEKLFF. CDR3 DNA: TGTGCCAGCAGCCCCGGGGGGGTTGAAAAACTGTTTTTT.

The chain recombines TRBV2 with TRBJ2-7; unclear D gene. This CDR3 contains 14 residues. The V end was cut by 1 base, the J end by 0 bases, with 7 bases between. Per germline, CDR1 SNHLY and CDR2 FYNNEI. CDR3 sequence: CASSEVPLSYEQYF. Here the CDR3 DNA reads TGTGCCAGCAGTGAAGTCCCACTCTCCTACGAGCAGTACTTC.

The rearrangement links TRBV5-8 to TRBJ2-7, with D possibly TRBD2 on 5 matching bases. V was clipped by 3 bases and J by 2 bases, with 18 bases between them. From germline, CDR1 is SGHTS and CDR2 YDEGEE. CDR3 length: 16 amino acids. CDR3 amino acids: CASSSPSAGRPYEQYF. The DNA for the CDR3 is TGTGCCAGCAGCTCCCCCTCGGCGGGTCGGCCCTACGAGCAGTACTTC.

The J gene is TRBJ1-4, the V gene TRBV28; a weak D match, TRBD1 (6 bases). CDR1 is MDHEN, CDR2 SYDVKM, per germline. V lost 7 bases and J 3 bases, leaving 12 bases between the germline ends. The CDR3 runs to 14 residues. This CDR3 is CASTWPGANEKLFF. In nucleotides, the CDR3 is TGTGCCAGCACTTGGCCAGGGGCTAATGAAAAACTGTTTTTT.

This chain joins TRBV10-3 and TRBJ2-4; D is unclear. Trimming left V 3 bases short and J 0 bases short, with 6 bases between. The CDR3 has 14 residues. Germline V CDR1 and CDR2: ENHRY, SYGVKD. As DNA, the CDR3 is TGTGCCATCAGTGACGGTCTAGCCAAAAACATTCAGTACTTC. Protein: CAISDGLAKNIQYF.

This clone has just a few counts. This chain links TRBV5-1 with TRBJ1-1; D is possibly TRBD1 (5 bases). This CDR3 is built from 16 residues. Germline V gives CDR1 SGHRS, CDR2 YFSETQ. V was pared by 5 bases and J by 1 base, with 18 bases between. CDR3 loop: CASRLNLGDPNTEAFF. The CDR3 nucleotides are TGCGCCAGCAGGCTTAACTTAGGGGATCCGAACACTGAAGCTTTCTTT.

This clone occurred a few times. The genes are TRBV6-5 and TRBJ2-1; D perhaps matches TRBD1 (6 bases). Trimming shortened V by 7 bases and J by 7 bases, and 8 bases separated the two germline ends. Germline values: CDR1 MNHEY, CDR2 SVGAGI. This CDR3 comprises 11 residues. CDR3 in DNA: TGTGCCAGCACCAGGGGTAATGAGCAGTTCTTC. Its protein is CASTRGNEQFF.

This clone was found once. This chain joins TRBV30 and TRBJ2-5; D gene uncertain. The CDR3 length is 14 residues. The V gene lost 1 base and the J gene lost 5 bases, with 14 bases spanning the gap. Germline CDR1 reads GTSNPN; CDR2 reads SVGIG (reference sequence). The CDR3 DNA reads TGTGCCTGGAGTGCCGTGGGCTCTGGGGAGACCCAGTACTTC. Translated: CAWSAVGSGETQYF.

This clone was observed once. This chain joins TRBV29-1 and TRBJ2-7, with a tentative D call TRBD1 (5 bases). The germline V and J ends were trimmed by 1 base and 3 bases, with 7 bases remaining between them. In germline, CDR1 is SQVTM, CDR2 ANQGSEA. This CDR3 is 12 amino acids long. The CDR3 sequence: CSVEAQGYEQYF. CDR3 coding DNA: TGCAGCGTTGAAGCTCAGGGCTACGAGCAGTACTTC.

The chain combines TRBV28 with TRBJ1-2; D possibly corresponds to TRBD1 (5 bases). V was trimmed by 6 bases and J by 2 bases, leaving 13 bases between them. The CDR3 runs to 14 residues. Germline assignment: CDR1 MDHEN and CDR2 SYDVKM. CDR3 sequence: CASSPVGGNYGYTF. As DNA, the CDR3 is TGTGCCAGCAGCCCCGTGGGGGGAAACTATGGCTACACCTTC.

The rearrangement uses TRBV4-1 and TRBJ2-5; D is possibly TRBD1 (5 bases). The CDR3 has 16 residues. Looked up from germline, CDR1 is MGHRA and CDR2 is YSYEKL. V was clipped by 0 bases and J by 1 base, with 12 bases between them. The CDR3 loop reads CASSQDGAQSQETQYF. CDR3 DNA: TGCGCCAGCAGCCAAGATGGGGCGCAGAGCCAAGAGACCCAGTACTTC.

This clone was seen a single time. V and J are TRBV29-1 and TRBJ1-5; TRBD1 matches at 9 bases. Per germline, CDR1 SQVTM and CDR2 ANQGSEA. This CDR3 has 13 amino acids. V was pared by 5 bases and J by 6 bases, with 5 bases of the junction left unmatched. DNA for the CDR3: TGCAGCGTTAGGGACAGGGTGAGTCAGCCCCAGCATTTT. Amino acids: CSVRDRVSQPQHF.

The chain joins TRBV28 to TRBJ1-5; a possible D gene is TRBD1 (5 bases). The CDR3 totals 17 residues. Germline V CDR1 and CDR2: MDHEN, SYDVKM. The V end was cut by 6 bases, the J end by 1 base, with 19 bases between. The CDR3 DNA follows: TGTGCCAGCAGCGCCGGGCCCCGGGGGGGAAGCAATCAGCCCCAGCATTTT. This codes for CASSAGPRGGSNQPQHF.

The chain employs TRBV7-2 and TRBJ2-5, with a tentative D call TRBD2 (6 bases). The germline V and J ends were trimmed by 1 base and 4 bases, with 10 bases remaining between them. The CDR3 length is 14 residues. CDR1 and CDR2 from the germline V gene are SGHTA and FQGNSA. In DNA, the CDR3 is TGTGCCAGCAGCTTAGACGGGGGACGAGAGACCCAGTACTTC. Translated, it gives CASSLDGGRETQYF.

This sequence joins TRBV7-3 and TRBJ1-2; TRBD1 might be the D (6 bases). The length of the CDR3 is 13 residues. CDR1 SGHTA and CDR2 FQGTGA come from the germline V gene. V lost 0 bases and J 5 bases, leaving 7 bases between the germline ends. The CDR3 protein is CASSLTGAYGYTF. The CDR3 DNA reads TGTGCCAGCAGCTTAACGGGGGCGTATGGCTACACCTTC. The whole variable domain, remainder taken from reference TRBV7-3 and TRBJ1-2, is GAGVSQTPSNKVTEKGKYVELRCDPISGHTALYWYRQSLGQGPEFLIYFQGTGAADDSGLPNDRFFAVRPEGSVSTLKIQRTERGDSAVYLCASSLTGAYGYTFGSGTRLTVV.

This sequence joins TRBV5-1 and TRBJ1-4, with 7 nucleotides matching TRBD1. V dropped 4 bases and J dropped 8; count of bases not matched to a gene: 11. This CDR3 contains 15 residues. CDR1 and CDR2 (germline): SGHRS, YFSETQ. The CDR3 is CASSPGTAVVEKLFF. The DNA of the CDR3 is TGCGCCAGCAGCCCGGGGACAGCGGTGGTGGAAAAACTGTTTTTT.

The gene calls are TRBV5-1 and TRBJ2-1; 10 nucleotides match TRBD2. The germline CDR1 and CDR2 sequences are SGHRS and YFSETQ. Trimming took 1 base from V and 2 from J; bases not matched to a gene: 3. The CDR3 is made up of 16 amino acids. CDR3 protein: CASSLSGLAAYNEQFF. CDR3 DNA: TGCGCCAGCAGCTTGTCCGGACTAGCGGCCTACAATGAGCAGTTCTTC.

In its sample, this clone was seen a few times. CDR3 sequence reads: CASSQALGTSGYNEQFF. CDR3 DNA: TGTGCCAGCAGCCAAGCCTTGGGGACTAGCGGATACAATGAGCAGTTCTTC. V usage is TRBV4-2 and J usage is TRBJ2-1; 11 positions agree with TRBD2. The trim removed 1 base at V and 4 bases at J, leaving 6 bases unmatched. CDR3 length: 17 amino acids. CDR1 is LGHNA, CDR2 YNFKEQ, per germline.

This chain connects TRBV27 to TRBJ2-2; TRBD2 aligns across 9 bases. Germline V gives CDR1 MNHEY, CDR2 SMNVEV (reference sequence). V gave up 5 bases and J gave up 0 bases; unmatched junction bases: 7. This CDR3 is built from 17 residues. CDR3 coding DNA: TGTGCCAGCAGTCCCACGGCGGGAGGGCCGAACACCGGGGAGCTGTTTTTT. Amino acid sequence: CASSPTAGGPNTGELFF.

The CDR3 sequence: CASRGGTGRGDEQYF. CDR3 DNA sequence: TGTGCCAGCAGGGGTGGAACAGGGAGAGGTGACGAGCAGTACTTC. V usage is TRBV2 and J usage is TRBJ2-7; D is possibly TRBD1 (6 bases). The CDR3 consists of 15 residues. CDR1 SNHLY and CDR2 FYNNEI come from the germline V gene. Trimming stripped 6 bases from V and 5 bases from J, with 20 bases between.

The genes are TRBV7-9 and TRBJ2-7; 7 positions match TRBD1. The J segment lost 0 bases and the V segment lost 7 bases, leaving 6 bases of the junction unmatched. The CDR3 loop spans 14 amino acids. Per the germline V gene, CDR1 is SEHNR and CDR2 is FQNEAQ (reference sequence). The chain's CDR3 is CASTPRGSSYEQYF. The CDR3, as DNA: TGTGCCAGCACCCCCAGGGGGAGCTCCTACGAGCAGTACTTC.

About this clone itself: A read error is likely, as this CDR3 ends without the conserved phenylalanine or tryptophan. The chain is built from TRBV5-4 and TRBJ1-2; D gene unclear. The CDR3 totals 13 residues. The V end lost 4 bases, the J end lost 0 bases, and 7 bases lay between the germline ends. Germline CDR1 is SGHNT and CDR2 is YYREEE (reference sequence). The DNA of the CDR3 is TGTGCCAGCAGCACCACTCCTAACTATGGCTACACCCTC. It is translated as CASSTTPNYGYTL.

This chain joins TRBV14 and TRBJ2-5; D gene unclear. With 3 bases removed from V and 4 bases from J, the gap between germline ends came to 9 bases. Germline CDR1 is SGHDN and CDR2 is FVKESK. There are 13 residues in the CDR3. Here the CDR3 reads CASSQRIGETQYF. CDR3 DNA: TGTGCCAGCAGCCAGCGGATTGGAGAGACCCAGTACTTC.

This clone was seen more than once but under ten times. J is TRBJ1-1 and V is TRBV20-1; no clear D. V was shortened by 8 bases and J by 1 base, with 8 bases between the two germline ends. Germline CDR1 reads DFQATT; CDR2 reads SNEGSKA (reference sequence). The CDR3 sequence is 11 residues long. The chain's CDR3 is CSLYRNTEAFF. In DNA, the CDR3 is TGCAGTTTATACAGGAACACTGAAGCTTTCTTT.

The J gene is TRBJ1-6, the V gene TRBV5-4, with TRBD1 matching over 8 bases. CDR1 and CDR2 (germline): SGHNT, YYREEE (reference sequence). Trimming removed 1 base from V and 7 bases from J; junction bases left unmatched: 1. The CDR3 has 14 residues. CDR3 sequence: CASSLRQGNSPLHF. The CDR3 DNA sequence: TGTGCCAGCAGCTTGCGACAGGGGAATTCACCCCTCCACTTT.

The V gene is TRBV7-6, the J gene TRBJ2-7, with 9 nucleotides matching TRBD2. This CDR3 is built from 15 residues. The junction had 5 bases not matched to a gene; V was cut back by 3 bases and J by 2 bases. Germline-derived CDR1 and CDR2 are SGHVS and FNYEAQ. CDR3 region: CASSFSAGGTYEQYF. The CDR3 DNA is TGTGCCAGCAGCTTTTCAGCGGGGGGTACCTACGAGCAGTACTTC.

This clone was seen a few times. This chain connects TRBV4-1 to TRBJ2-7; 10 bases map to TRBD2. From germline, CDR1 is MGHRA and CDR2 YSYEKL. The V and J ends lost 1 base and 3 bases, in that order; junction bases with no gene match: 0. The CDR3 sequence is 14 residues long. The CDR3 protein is CASSQGTSGYEQYF. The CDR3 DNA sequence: TGCGCCAGCAGCCAAGGGACTAGCGGCTACGAGCAGTACTTC.

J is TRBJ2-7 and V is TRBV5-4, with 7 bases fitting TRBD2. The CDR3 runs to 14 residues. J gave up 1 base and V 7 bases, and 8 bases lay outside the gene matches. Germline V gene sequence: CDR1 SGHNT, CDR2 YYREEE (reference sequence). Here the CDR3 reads CASGRDYQSYEQYF. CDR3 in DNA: TGTGCCAGCGGCCGGGACTACCAATCCTACGAGCAGTACTTC.

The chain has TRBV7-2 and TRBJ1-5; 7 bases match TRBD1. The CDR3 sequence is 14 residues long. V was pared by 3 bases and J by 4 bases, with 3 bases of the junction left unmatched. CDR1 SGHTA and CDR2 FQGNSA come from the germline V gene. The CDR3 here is CASSFNRGNQPQHF. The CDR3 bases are TGTGCCAGCAGCTTCAACAGGGGTAATCAGCCCCAGCATTTT. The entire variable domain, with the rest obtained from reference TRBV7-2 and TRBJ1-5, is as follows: GAGVSQSPSNKVTEKGKDVELRCDPISGHTALYWYRQSLGQGLEFLIYFQGNSAPDKSGLPSDRFSAERTGGSVSTLTIQRTQQEDSAVYLCASSFNRGNQPQHFGDGTRLSIL.